The next 26 T cell receptor beta chains were all read from a single sample in a study of identical twins. TCRdb reprocessed the 5' RACE reads via MiXCR and lists one record per CDR3 protein. The sample includes around 490,000 distinct CDR3 sequences, 20% to 25% of them seen just once. The sample was also reused in another study, on yellow fever vaccine responses in identical twins.

Sequenced: CD4+ T cells sorted from blood. The receptor source for this set is a woman younger than 30 in good health.

The gene calls are TRBV7-9 and TRBJ2-1; TRBD2 aligns across 10 bases. This CDR3 is built from 14 residues. Losses at the gene ends were 2 bases for V and 12 bases for J; bases not matched to a gene: 7. The V gene's germline CDR1 is SEHNR and CDR2 FQNEAQ (reference sequence). The CDR3: CASSLSGGAGGQFF. The CDR3 DNA reads as TGTGCCAGCAGCTTAAGCGGGGGGGCCGGGGGGCAGTTCTTC.

In this sample, this clonotype turned up a few times. The chain recombines TRBV21-1 with TRBJ1-5. TRBV21-1 is noted as a pseudogene. The CDR3 is made up of 15 amino acids. The CDR3 nucleotides read TGTGCCAGCAGCAAGGCGTTGGATAGCAATCAGCCCCAGCATTTT. Translation gives CASSKALDSNQPQHF.

In DNA, the CDR3 is TGTGCCAGCAGCCGAAATGAGGGGGGCACTGAAGCTTTCTTT. Translated, it gives CASSRNEGGTEAFF. The rearrangement uses TRBV3-1 and TRBJ1-1, with TRBD1 as a possible D gene (6 bases). CDR1 LGHDT and CDR2 YNNKEL come from the germline V gene (reference sequence). This CDR3 has 14 amino acids. With 4 bases removed from V and 4 bases from J, the gap between germline ends came to 13 bases.

This clonotype showed up just a few times. The J gene is TRBJ2-5, the V gene TRBV5-6, with D unresolved. V dropped 5 bases and J dropped 5 bases, with 16 bases sitting between them. The CDR3 spans 14 residues. The germline V gene encodes CDR1 SGHDT and CDR2 YYEEEE. The CDR3 region has the DNA TGTGCCAGCAGAATGATCTCGGCCGTCGAGACCCAGTACTTC. This sequence encodes CASRMISAVETQYF.

The chain has TRBV11-1 and TRBJ1-2, with TRBD1 identical over 7 bases. Germline V gene lookup returns CDR1 SGHAT and CDR2 FQDESV (reference sequence). J lost 7 bases, V lost 5 bases, and 10 bases had no gene match. The CDR3 totals 14 residues. The CDR3 here is CASSHRTGHRGYTF. In nucleotides, the CDR3 is TGTGCCAGCAGCCATAGGACAGGACATCGTGGCTACACCTTC. Complete variable domain (other parts from reference TRBV11-1 and TRBJ1-2): EAEVAQSPRYKITEKSQAVAFWCDPISGHATLYWYRQILGQGPELLVQFQDESVVDDSQLPKDRFSAERLKGVDSTLKIQPAELGDSAMYLCASSHRTGHRGYTFGSGTRLTVV.

This clonotype was recorded a few times. The V call is TRBV9, the J call TRBJ2-5; the D is unclear. With 0 bases removed from V and 0 bases from J, the gap between germline ends came to 6 bases. This CDR3 has 14 residues. The germline CDR1 and CDR2 sequences are SGDLS and YYNGEE. The CDR3: CASSVAVNQETQYF. In nucleotides, the CDR3 is TGTGCCAGCAGCGTAGCGGTAAACCAAGAGACCCAGTACTTC.

This rearrangement joins TRBV28 to TRBJ2-1; D is undetermined. The CDR3 runs to 15 residues. CDR1 and CDR2 from the germline V gene are MDHEN and SYDVKM. V lost 5 bases to trimming and J lost 4 bases, with 15 bases between them. The CDR3 DNA sequence: TGTGCCAGCAGTCCACCGGACCTATTGTACAATGAGCAGTTCTTC. Amino acids: CASSPPDLLYNEQFF.

In this sample, this clonotype turned up many times. This rearrangement joins TRBV27 to TRBJ2-3, with a tentative D call TRBD1 (5 bases). The germline gives CDR1 MNHEY, CDR2 SMNVEV (reference sequence). V lost 3 bases, J lost 3 bases, and 13 bases lay in between. This CDR3 is 15 amino acids long. CDR3 DNA sequence: TGTGCCAGCAGTTTTGGGGCCTCAGGGACAGATACGCAGTATTTT. Protein: CASSFGASGTDTQYF.

The chain carries TRBV6-1 and TRBJ1-2; D call uncertain. The CDR3 length is 12 residues. Germline V gives CDR1 MNHNS, CDR2 SASEGT. The germline V and J ends were trimmed by 2 bases and 4 bases, with 5 bases remaining between them. CDR3 sequence: CASSEQIYGYTF. The CDR3 nucleotides read TGTGCCAGCAGTGAACAGATCTATGGCTACACCTTC.

The chain is built from TRBV19 and TRBJ1-5, with D unclear. Germline values: CDR1 LNHDA, CDR2 SQIVND (reference sequence). V gave up 5 bases and J gave up 6 bases, with 11 bases separating them. There are 13 residues in the CDR3. The CDR3 DNA reads TGTGCCAGTAGTCGTACCGATCGTCAGCCCCAGCATTTT. This gives the protein CASSRTDRQPQHF. The complete variable domain, with remaining parts taken from reference TRBV19 and TRBJ1-5, reads DGGITQSPKYLFRKEGQNVTLSCEQNLNHDAMYWYRQDPGQGLRLIYYSQIVNDFQKGDIAEGYSVSREKKESFPLTVTSAQKNPTAFYLCASSRTDRQPQHFGDGTRLSIL.

The chain combines TRBV6-1 with TRBJ2-7; the match to TRBD1 covers 8 bases. CDR3 length: 14 amino acids. J was trimmed by 3 bases and V by 5 bases; bases with no gene match: 6. The V gene's germline CDR1 is MNHNS and CDR2 SASEGT. The CDR3, as DNA: TGTGCCAGCAGTAGGACAGGGAGAGGCTACGAGCAGTACTTC. This codes for CASSRTGRGYEQYF.

This sequence joins TRBV5-6 and TRBJ2-5; TRBD2 matches at 12 bases. Germline V gene data show CDR1 as SGHDT and CDR2 as YYEEEE. Losses at the gene ends were 0 bases for V and 4 bases for J; bases not matched to a gene: 16. This CDR3 region has 20 residues. CDR3 DNA sequence: TGTGCCAGCAGCTTGGTCTCTGCGGGGCTAGCGGGAGGGCCGGGAGAGACCCAGTACTTC. It translates to CASSLVSAGLAGGPGETQYF.

This chain links TRBV4-1 with TRBJ1-5, with 8 bases lining up with TRBD1. Germline V gene sequence: CDR1 MGHRA, CDR2 YSYEKL. This CDR3 has 14 residues. The ends lost 6 bases at V and 7 bases at J; junction bases unmatched: 8. Here the CDR3 DNA reads TGCGCCAGCAGGGACCAGGGGGCTGCGCAGCCCCAGCATTTT. Encoded protein: CASRDQGAAQPQHF.

V usage is TRBV2 and J usage is TRBJ2-1, with 9 bases aligning to TRBD2. The germline CDR1 and CDR2 sequences are SNHLY and FYNNEI. The CDR3 runs to 16 residues. The junction had 12 bases not matched to a gene; V was cut back by 6 bases and J by 6 bases. CDR3 sequence (DNA): TGTGCCAGCAGGACAGGGCGGCGGGAGGGTTCCAATGAGCAGTTCTTC. Protein: CASRTGRREGSNEQFF.

This clonotype has only a few counts. The V call is TRBV20-1, the J call TRBJ1-2; D is perhaps TRBD1 (5 bases). This CDR3 comprises 12 residues. Germline V gene data show CDR1 as DFQATT and CDR2 as SNEGSKA (reference sequence). V was clipped by 7 bases and J by 1 base, with 10 bases between them. The CDR3 region is CSVSTDNYGYTF. In DNA form, the CDR3 reads TGCAGTGTCTCGACAGATAACTATGGCTACACCTTC.

The genes are TRBV24-1 and TRBJ1-5; D possibly corresponds to TRBD1 (5 bases). Germline CDR1 reads KGHDR; CDR2 reads SFDVKD. V was trimmed by 4 bases and J by 0 bases, leaving 12 bases between them. CDR3 length: 16 residues. The DNA for the CDR3 is TGTGCCACCAGTGAGGCAGGGTCGAATAGCAATCAGCCCCAGCATTTT. Protein: CATSEAGSNSNQPQHF.

The chain uses TRBV12-3 or TRBV12-4 and TRBJ2-6; TRBD1 matches 8 bases. There are 16 residues in the CDR3. V was pared by 7 bases and J by 4 bases, with 9 bases of the junction left unmatched. CDR3 sequence: CASKPQTGAGANVLTF. The CDR3 nucleotides are TGTGCCAGCAAACCTCAGACAGGGGCCGGGGCCAACGTCCTGACTTTC.

This clonotype showed up just a few times. The chain joins TRBV7-6 to TRBJ2-3; D ambiguous. Germline loops: CDR1 SGHVS, CDR2 FNYEAQ. The CDR3 has 14 amino acids. Deletions cut 4 bases from V and 3 bases from J, with 11 bases between. The CDR3 is CASSSLYGTDTQYF. DNA of the CDR3: TGTGCCAGCAGCTCATTGTACGGGACAGATACGCAGTATTTT.

V gene TRBV6-5 combines with J gene TRBJ2-1; 15 bases match TRBD2. V lost 0 bases, J lost 6 bases, and 0 bases stayed unmatched. Germline CDR1 MNHEY, CDR2 SVGAGI. The CDR3 consists of 16 residues. CDR3 sequence reads: CASSYSGLAGGNEQFF. CDR3 DNA: TGTGCCAGCAGTTACTCGGGACTAGCGGGAGGCAATGAGCAGTTCTTC.

The CDR3: CSAKFPGLAGQSSYNEQFF. The CDR3, as DNA: TGCAGTGCTAAATTCCCGGGACTAGCGGGACAGAGCTCCTACAATGAGCAGTTCTTC. This chain joins TRBV20-1 and TRBJ2-1, with 13 bases lining up with TRBD2. Germline trimming cut 4 bases from V and 0 bases from J; bases unmatched to any gene: 12. The CDR3 runs to 19 residues. Germline V gene data show CDR1 as DFQATT and CDR2 as SNEGSKA (reference sequence).

J is TRBJ2-7 and V is TRBV19, with TRBD1 matching 11 bases. With V trimmed by 1 base and J by 3 bases, 5 bases remained unmatched. The length of the CDR3 is 16 residues. CDR1 and CDR2 (germline): LNHDA, SQIVND (reference sequence). The CDR3 nucleotides are TGTGCCAGTAGTATAGGGGGGACAGGGGGATTCTACGAGCAGTACTTC. Translation: CASSIGGTGGFYEQYF.

This clonotype was detected only a few times. V gene TRBV10-3 combines with J gene TRBJ2-1, with a weak D call TRBD2 (5 bases). The CDR3 length is 17 residues. Germline V gene sequence: CDR1 ENHRY, CDR2 SYGVKD. Trimming stripped 1 base from V and 5 bases from J, with 18 bases between. The CDR3 nucleotides read TGTGCCATCAGTGAGTACGCTGACTATCGACAAGACAATGAGCAGTTCTTC. Protein: CAISEYADYRQDNEQFF.

This clonotype showed up just a few times. This chain joins TRBV28 and TRBJ1-5; D is perhaps TRBD1 (5 bases). Germline CDR1 and CDR2: MDHEN and SYDVKM. Trimming stripped 7 bases from V and 2 bases from J, with 15 bases between. The CDR3 has 15 residues. The CDR3 region is CASTPGGRRNQPQHF. In DNA, the CDR3 is TGTGCCAGCACCCCTGGGGGTAGACGCAATCAGCCCCAGCATTTT.

This clonotype occurred a few times. This chain joins TRBV29-1 and TRBJ2-7; tentatively, D is TRBD2 (6 bases). Germline loops: CDR1 SQVTM, CDR2 ANQGSEA. Trimming left V 3 bases short and J 0 bases short, with 12 bases between. The CDR3 contains 14 residues. The CDR3 sequence is CSVDAGRGSYEQYF. The CDR3 coding sequence is TGCAGCGTTGATGCGGGACGGGGCTCCTACGAGCAGTACTTC.

The V and J genes are TRBV18 and TRBJ2-2; TRBD2 agrees at 8 bases. CDR1 is KGHSH and CDR2 is LQKENI in the germline V gene. Trimming took 4 bases from V and 2 from J; bases not matched to a gene: 3. The CDR3 runs to 15 residues. The CDR3 sequence is CASSRLAQNTGELFF. The CDR3 nucleotides read TGTGCCAGCTCACGACTAGCGCAAAACACCGGGGAGCTGTTTTTT.

This clonotype appeared a few times. V gene TRBV7-9 combines with J gene TRBJ2-1; tentatively, D is TRBD2 (6 bases). Germline assignment: CDR1 SEHNR and CDR2 FQNEAQ (reference sequence). Trimming left V 7 bases short and J 4 bases short, with 14 bases between. The CDR3 runs to 14 residues. CDR3 sequence (DNA): TGTGCCAGCACCTCCTACGGGGGATACAATGAGCAGTTCTTC. Translation gives CASTSYGGYNEQFF.